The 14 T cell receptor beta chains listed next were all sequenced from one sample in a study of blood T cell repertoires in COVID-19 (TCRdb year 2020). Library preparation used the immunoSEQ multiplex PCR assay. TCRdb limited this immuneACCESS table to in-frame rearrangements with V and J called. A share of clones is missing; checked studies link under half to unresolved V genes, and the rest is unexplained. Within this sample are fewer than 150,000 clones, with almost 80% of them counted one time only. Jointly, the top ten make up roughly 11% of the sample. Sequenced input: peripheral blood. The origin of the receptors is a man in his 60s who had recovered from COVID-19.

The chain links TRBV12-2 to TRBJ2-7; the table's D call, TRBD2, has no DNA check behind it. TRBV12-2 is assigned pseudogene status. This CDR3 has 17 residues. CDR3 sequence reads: CASRLESSWGDHGEQYF. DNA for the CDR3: TGTGCAAGTCGCTTAGAATCCTCGTGGGGAGACCATGGGGAGCAGTACTTC.

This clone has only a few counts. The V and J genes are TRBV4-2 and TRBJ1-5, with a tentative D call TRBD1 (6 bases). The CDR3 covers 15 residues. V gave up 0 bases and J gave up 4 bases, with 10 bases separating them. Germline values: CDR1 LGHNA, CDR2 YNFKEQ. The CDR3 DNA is TGTGCCAGCAGCCAAGACCAACAGGGAAATCAGCCCCAGCATTTT. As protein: CASSQDQQGNQPQHF.

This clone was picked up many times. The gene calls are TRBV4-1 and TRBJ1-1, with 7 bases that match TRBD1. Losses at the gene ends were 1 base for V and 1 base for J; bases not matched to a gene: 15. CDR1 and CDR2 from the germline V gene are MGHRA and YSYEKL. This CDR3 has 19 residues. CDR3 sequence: CASSQAALSTGTRNTEAFF. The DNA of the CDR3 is TGCGCCAGCAGCCAAGCGGCGCTTTCGACAGGGACAAGGAACACTGAAGCTTTCTTT.

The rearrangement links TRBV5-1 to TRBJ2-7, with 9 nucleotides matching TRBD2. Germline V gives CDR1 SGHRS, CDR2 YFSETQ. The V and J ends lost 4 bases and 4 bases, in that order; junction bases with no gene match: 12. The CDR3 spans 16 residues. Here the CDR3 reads CASSPYPLAGSYEQYF. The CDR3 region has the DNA TGCGCCAGCAGCCCTTACCCCCTAGCGGGGAGTTACGAGCAGTACTTC.

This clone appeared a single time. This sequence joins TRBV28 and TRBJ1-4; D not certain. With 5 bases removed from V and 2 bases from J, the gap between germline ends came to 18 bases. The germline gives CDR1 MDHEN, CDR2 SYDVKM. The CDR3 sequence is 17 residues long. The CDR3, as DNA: TGTGCCAGCAGTACCACGAGGAGGGCCACGACTAATGAAAAACTGTTTTTT. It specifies CASSTTRRATTNEKLFF.

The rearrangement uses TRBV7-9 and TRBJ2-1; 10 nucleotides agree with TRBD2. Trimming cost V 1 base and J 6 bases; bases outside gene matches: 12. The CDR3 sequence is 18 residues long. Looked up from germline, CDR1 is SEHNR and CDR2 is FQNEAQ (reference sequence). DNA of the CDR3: TGTGCCAGCAGCTTAGGGCGGCTAGCGGGAGAAGGGGGCAATGAGCAGTTCTTC. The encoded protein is CASSLGRLAGEGGNEQFF.

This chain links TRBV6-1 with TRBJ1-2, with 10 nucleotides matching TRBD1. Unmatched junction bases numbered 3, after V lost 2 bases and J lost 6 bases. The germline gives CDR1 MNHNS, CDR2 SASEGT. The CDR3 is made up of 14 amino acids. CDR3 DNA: TGTGCCAGCAGTGAAAAGGGACAGGGGAATGGCTACACCTTC. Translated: CASSEKGQGNGYTF.

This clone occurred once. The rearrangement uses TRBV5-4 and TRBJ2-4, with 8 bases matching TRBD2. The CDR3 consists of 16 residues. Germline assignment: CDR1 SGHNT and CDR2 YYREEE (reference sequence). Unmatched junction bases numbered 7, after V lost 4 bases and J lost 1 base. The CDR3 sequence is CASSDQREWAKNIQYF. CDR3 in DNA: TGTGCCAGCAGCGATCAGCGGGAGTGGGCCAAAAACATTCAGTACTTC.

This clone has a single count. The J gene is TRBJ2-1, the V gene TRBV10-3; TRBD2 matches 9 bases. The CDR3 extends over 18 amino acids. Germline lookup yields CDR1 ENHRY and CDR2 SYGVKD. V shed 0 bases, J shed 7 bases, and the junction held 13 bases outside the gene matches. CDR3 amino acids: CAISESIPAGGSLNEQFF. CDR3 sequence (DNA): TGTGCCATCAGTGAGTCGATACCGGCGGGAGGGAGTTTAAATGAGCAGTTCTTC.

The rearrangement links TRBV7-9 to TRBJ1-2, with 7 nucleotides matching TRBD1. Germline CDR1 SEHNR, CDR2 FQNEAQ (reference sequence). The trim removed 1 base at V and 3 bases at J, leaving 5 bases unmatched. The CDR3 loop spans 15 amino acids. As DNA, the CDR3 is TGTGCCAGCAGCTTAGAACTACAGGGGTACTATGGCTACACCTTC. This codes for CASSLELQGYYGYTF.

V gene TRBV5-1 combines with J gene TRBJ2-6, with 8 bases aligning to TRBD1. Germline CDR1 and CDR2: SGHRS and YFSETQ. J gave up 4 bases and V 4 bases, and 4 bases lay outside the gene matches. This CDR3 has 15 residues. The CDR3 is CASSLTGVGANVLTF. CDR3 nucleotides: TGCGCCAGCAGCCTGACAGGGGTCGGGGCCAACGTCCTGACTTTC.

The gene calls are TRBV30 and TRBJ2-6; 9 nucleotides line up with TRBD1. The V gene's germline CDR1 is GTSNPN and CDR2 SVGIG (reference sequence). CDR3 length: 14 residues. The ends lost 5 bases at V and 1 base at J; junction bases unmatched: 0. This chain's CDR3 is CAWGQGSGANVLTF. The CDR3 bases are TGTGCCTGGGGACAGGGGTCTGGGGCCAACGTCCTGACTTTC. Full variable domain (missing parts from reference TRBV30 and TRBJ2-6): SQTIHQWPATLVQPVGSPLSLECTVEGTSNPNLYWYRQAAGRGLQLLFYSVGIGQISSEVPQNLSASRPQDRQFILSSKKLLLSDSGFYLCAWGQGSGANVLTFGAGSRLTVL.

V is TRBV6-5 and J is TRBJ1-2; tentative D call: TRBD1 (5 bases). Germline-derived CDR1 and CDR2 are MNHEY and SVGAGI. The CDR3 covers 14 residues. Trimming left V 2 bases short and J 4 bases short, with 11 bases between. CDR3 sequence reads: CASSYRRQFYGYTF. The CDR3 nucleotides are TGTGCCAGCAGTTACCGCAGACAGTTCTATGGCTACACCTTC.

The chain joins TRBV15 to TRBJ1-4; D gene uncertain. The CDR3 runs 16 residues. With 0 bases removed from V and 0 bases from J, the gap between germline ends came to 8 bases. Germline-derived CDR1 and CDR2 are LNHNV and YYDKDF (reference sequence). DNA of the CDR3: TGTGCCACCAGCAGAGATGCGGCTACAACTAATGAAAAACTGTTTTTT. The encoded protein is CATSRDAATTNEKLFF.